The sequence of this T cell receptor beta chain was determined in a study of graft-versus-host responses after intestinal transplantation. As for the study in general: Transplants given to recipients were multivisceral, liver-intestinal, or isolated intestinal. All recipients got anti-thymocyte globulin induction, then tacrolimus and steroids for approximately 3 years.

TCRdb's copy holds only in-frame clones and misses some; the assay was immunoSEQ multiplex PCR. The sample shows 5,200 or so clones, approximately 70% of them seen only once. CDR1 SGHVS and CDR2 FQNEAQ come from the germline V gene. Between the trimmed V and J ends, which lost 5 bases and 0 bases, there was a span of 5 bases. The CDR3 runs to 14 residues. The V gene is TRBV7-8, the J gene TRBJ2-6; D is unresolved. The sample was PBMCs, taken roughly 320 days after intestinal transplant. The TCR sequence derives from a human patient who received an intestinal transplant, so some T cells may come from the graft donor. CDR3 DNA: TGTGCCAGCAGCACCTACTCTGGGGCCAACGTCCTGACTTTC. This codes for CASSTYSGANVLTF.